Listed below are T cell receptor beta chains from one sample, sequenced in a study of cytomegalovirus exposure and HLA in healthy donors. The protocol was immunoSEQ multiplex PCR, while the TCRdb copy is restricted to in-frame clones and leaves out a portion. The sample includes roughly 120,000 clones, around 84% of them seen just once. The sample consisted of PBMCs. The receptors originated from a woman under 30 in good health and CMV-seropositive. CDR3s include the opening cysteine and the closing phenylalanine or tryptophan. D genes are given only for firm matches. Clone size, where shown, is once, few, many, or a class for clones that have expanded.

v_gene: TRBV7-9
abundance: few
d_gene: NA
j_gene: TRBJ2-1
CDR3aa: CASSTSEEGVDEQFF
CDR3nt: TGTGCCAGCAGCACCTCAGAGGAAGGGGTGGATGAGCAGTTCTTC

v_gene: TRBV7-3
abundance: NA
d_gene: TRBD1
j_gene: TRBJ1-3
CDR3aa: CASSAGQAASGNTIYF
CDR3nt: TGTGCCAGCAGCGCCGGACAGGCCGCCTCTGGAAACACCATATATTTT

v_gene: TRBV4-1
abundance: NA
d_gene: NA
j_gene: TRBJ1-3
CDR3aa: CASSQPGGNTIYF
CDR3nt: TGCGCCAGCAGCCAACCTGGCGGAAACACCATATATTTT

v_gene: TRBV4-1
abundance: NA
d_gene: NA
j_gene: TRBJ2-5
CDR3aa: CASSQDYGLTQYF
CDR3nt: TGCGCCAGCAGCCAAGATTACGGTCTAACCCAGTACTTC

v_gene: TRBV6-1
abundance: NA
d_gene: NA
j_gene: TRBJ2-1
CDR3aa: CASSEGPIGGGGYNEQFF
CDR3nt: TGTGCCAGCAGTGAAGGACCTATAGGGGGTGGCGGGTACAATGAGCAGTTCTTC

v_gene: TRBV5-1
abundance: NA
d_gene: TRBD1
j_gene: TRBJ2-7
CDR3aa: CASSPFGDRGGEQYF
CDR3nt: TGCGCCAGCAGCCCATTCGGGGACAGGGGTGGAGAGCAGTACTTC

v_gene: TRBV5-8
abundance: few
d_gene: TRBD1
j_gene: TRBJ2-3
CDR3aa: CASSSGTGFTDTQYF
CDR3nt: TGTGCCAGCAGCTCCGGGACAGGGTTCACAGATACGCAGTATTTT

v_gene: TRBV6-6
abundance: NA
d_gene: NA
j_gene: TRBJ1-1
CDR3aa: CASRDWNTEAFF
CDR3nt: TGTGCCAGCCGGGACTGGAACACTGAAGCTTTCTTT

v_gene: TRBV4-2
abundance: NA
d_gene: NA
j_gene: TRBJ1-6
CDR3aa: CASSQDQSGINSPLHF
CDR3nt: TGTGCCAGCAGCCAAGATCAGTCAGGGATAAATTCACCCCTCCACTTT

v_gene: TRBV2
abundance: NA
d_gene: NA
j_gene: TRBJ2-2
CDR3aa: CASRPLGSTSNTGELFF
CDR3nt: TGTGCCAGCAGGCCACTAGGGAGCACATCGAACACCGGGGAGCTGTTTTTT

v_gene: TRBV7-2
abundance: once
d_gene: NA
j_gene: TRBJ2-3
CDR3aa: CASSTTGTDTQYF
CDR3nt: TGTGCCAGCAGCACAACAGGCACAGATACGCAGTATTTT

v_gene: TRBV5-1
abundance: NA
d_gene: NA
j_gene: TRBJ1-2
CDR3aa: CASSGPGEYGYTF
CDR3nt: TGCGCCAGCAGCGGTCCGGGGGAGTATGGCTACACCTTC

v_gene: TRBV18
abundance: NA
d_gene: TRBD2
j_gene: TRBJ2-2
CDR3aa: CASSPPSGPNTGELFF
CDR3nt: TGTGCCAGCTCACCACCTAGCGGGCCAAACACCGGGGAGCTGTTTTTT

v_gene: TRBV18
abundance: NA
d_gene: NA
j_gene: TRBJ2-7
CDR3aa: CASSPRGQSYEQYF
CDR3nt: TGTGCCAGCTCACCACGAGGGCAGTCCTACGAGCAGTACTTC

v_gene: TRBV27
abundance: NA
d_gene: NA
j_gene: TRBJ1-2
CDR3aa: CASKTASNYGYTF
CDR3nt: TGTGCCAGCAAAACAGCTTCTAACTATGGCTACACCTTC

v_gene: TRBV7-9
abundance: NA
d_gene: NA
j_gene: TRBJ1-1
CDR3aa: CASSLGIQGRGAFF
CDR3nt: TGTGCCAGCAGCTTGGGTATCCAAGGACGAGGGGCTTTCTTT

v_gene: TRBV15
abundance: NA
d_gene: NA
j_gene: TRBJ1-1
CDR3aa: CATSTGGVLNTEAFF
CDR3nt: TGTGCCACCAGCACGGGGGGGGTGCTGAACACTGAAGCTTTCTTT

v_gene: TRBV5-6
abundance: NA
d_gene: NA
j_gene: TRBJ1-2
CDR3aa: CASSLGGANYGYTF
CDR3nt: TGTGCCAGCAGCTTGGGGGGAGCTAACTATGGCTACACCTTC

v_gene: TRBV28
abundance: NA
d_gene: NA
j_gene: TRBJ2-7
CDR3aa: CASSLGHYEQYF
CDR3nt: TGTGCCAGCAGCTTAGGACACTACGAGCAGTACTTC

v_gene: TRBV19
abundance: once
d_gene: NA
j_gene: TRBJ1-1
CDR3aa: CASRPTGLNTEAFF
CDR3nt: TGTGCCAGTAGGCCAACAGGGTTGAACACTGAAGCTTTCTTT

v_gene: TRBV11-2
abundance: few
d_gene: TRBD2
j_gene: TRBJ2-5
CDR3aa: CASSPPGGIQETQYF
CDR3nt: TGTGCCAGCAGCCCGCCGGGAGGGATCCAAGAGACCCAGTACTTC

v_gene: TRBV5-1
abundance: NA
d_gene: TRBD1
j_gene: TRBJ1-6
CDR3aa: CASSLSGQSNSPLHF
CDR3nt: TGCGCCAGCAGCTTGTCGGGACAGTCTAATTCACCCCTCCACTTT

v_gene: TRBV27
abundance: NA
d_gene: TRBD2
j_gene: TRBJ2-3
CDR3aa: CASTEAGSPDTQYF
CDR3nt: TGTGCCAGCACCGAAGCGGGGTCCCCAGATACGCAGTATTTT

v_gene: TRBV6-8
abundance: NA
d_gene: NA
j_gene: TRBJ2-3
CDR3aa: CASSSGERTDTQYF
CDR3nt: TGTGCCAGCAGTTCTGGGGAGCGCACAGATACGCAGTATTTT

v_gene: TRBV19
abundance: NA
d_gene: NA
j_gene: TRBJ1-6
CDR3aa: CASSIGGDNSPLHF
CDR3nt: TGTGCCAGTAGTATCGGGGGAGATAATTCACCCCTCCACTTT

v_gene: TRBV6-4
abundance: NA
d_gene: NA
j_gene: TRBJ2-5
CDR3aa: CASSVPRETQYF
CDR3nt: TGTGCCAGCAGTGTCCCCCGGGAGACCCAGTACTTC

v_gene: TRBV28
abundance: NA
d_gene: TRBD1
j_gene: TRBJ1-6
CDR3aa: CASSLADRDNSPLHF
CDR3nt: TGTGCCAGCAGTTTGGCCGACAGGGATAATTCACCCCTCCACTTT

v_gene: TRBV6-1
abundance: NA
d_gene: NA
j_gene: TRBJ1-2
CDR3aa: CASRLDSYGYTF
CDR3nt: TGTGCCAGCAGGCTGGACAGTTATGGCTACACCTTC

v_gene: TRBV20-1
abundance: NA
d_gene: NA
j_gene: TRBJ2-1
CDR3aa: CSARDGEQFF
CDR3nt: TGCAGTGCTAGAGACGGTGAGCAGTTCTTC

v_gene: TRBV5-1
abundance: few
d_gene: NA
j_gene: TRBJ2-5
CDR3aa: CASSPHPRGDAETQYF
CDR3nt: TGCGCCAGCAGCCCCCACCCGCGGGGCGACGCGGAGACCCAGTACTTC